These T cell receptor beta chains were read from a single sample in a study of OX40 agonist ivuxolimab in advanced cancers. The data were produced by immunoSEQ multiplex PCR, yet TCRdb's version contains in-frame clones alone and is incomplete. The repertoire includes 90,000 to 100,000 clones, 70% to 85% of them detected once, and less than 5% sits in the top ten. Specimen: CD4+ or CD8+ T cells sorted from blood, collected in a trial of the OX40 agonist ivuxolimab. The receptors shown here come from an adult with an advanced solid tumor such as melanoma, head and neck, liver or kidney cancer. CDR3s include the opening cysteine and the closing phenylalanine or tryptophan. The D gene is left open where the match is weak. Not every row has a clone size; where given, it reads once, few, many or a size class.

J,V,D,size,DNA,CDR3
TRBJ1-3,TRBV9,.,.,TGTGCCAGCAGCGTAGACGTCGCGGTCGGAAACACCATATATTTT,CASSVDVAVGNTIYF
TRBJ2-7,TRBV15,TRBD1,.,TGTGCCACCAGCAGGAGTAGGACAGGGACCTACGAGCAGTACTTC,CATSRSRTGTYEQYF
TRBJ1-4,TRBV7-9,TRBD1,.,TGTGCCAGCAGCCATTACAGGGGTGGAGAAAAACTGTTTTTT,CASSHYRGGEKLFF
TRBJ2-7,TRBV11-2,.,.,TGTGCCAGCAGGTCGGGACAAACCTACGAGCAGTACTTC,CASRSGQTYEQYF
TRBJ1-5,TRBV11-2,.,.,TGTGCCAGCAGCTTAAGGGGTGGTCAGCCCCAGCATTTT,CASSLRGGQPQHF
TRBJ2-1,TRBV7-9,TRBD2,.,TGTGCCAGCAGCCCATACACCGGGACTAGCGCCTACAATGAGCAGTTCTTC,CASSPYTGTSAYNEQFF
TRBJ2-3,TRBV11-3,.,.,TGTGCCAGCAGCAAAGTTGGAGATACGCAGTATTTT,CASSKVGDTQYF
TRBJ2-3,TRBV30,.,few,TGTGCCTGGAGTGTACGGGCGACAGATACGCAGTATTTT,CAWSVRATDTQYF
TRBJ2-7,TRBV14,.,.,TGTGCCAGCAGCCTTCACCAGGGCCGGGGCAACGGCGAGCAGTACTTC,CASSLHQGRGNGEQYF
TRBJ2-1,TRBV6-6,.,few,TGTGCCAGCAGGTCATACAATGAGCAGTTCTTC,CASRSYNEQFF
TRBJ2-7,TRBV30,.,.,TGTGCCTGGAGGGCCAAGGGACCTCGGGAGCAGTACTTC,CAWRAKGPREQYF
TRBJ1-5,TRBV28,.,.,TGTGCCATTGGAAGGGGAATGAGCAATCAGCCCCAGCATTTT,CAIGRGMSNQPQHF
TRBJ2-2,TRBV19,.,.,TGTGCCAGTAGTCGGTTCGGAACCGGGGAGCTGTTTTTT,CASSRFGTGELFF
TRBJ2-2,TRBV6-5,.,.,TGTGCCAGCAGTAGGGGGAGCCCCGGGGAGCTGTTTTTT,CASSRGSPGELFF
TRBJ2-5,TRBV7-2,.,once,TGTGCCAGCAGCTTAGGGGAAGGAGAGACCCAGTACTTC,CASSLGEGETQYF
TRBJ2-7,TRBV27,TRBD2,.,TGTGCCAGCACCCGGCGGGCCCTCGACCATGGCGGGAGGCCTGACGAGCAGTACTTC,CASTRRALDHGGRPDEQYF
TRBJ1-4,TRBV5-1,.,.,TGCGCCAGCAGCCTAAATCCTAATGAAAAACTGTTTTTT,CASSLNPNEKLFF
TRBJ2-1,TRBV28,TRBD2,once,TGTGCCAGCAGCCGGACTAGCCGCCGGTACAATGAGCAGTTCTTC,CASSRTSRRYNEQFF
TRBJ2-1,TRBV28,TRBD2,.,TGTGCCAGCAGTTTTGGATCTAGCGGGAGGGTGGATGAGCAGTTCTTC,CASSFGSSGRVDEQFF
TRBJ2-2,TRBV27,.,.,TGTGCCAGCAGCCAAAAGCTCGGGGGATCGGGGGAGCTGTTTTTT,CASSQKLGGSGELFF
TRBJ1-1,TRBV25-1,.,.,TGTGCCAGCAGCCCTTATGGGCGTACTGAAGCTTTCTTT,CASSPYGRTEAFF
TRBJ1-4,TRBV11-2,TRBD1,.,TGTGCCAGCAGCTTAGGGATGACAGGGGCGGGTGAAAAACTGTTTTTT,CASSLGMTGAGEKLFF
TRBJ2-1,TRBV19,.,few,TGTGCCAGTAGTATCGCCGGGCAGCCGGGAGCGAATGAGCAGTTCTTC,CASSIAGQPGANEQFF
TRBJ1-4,TRBV14,.,.,TGTGCCAGCAGCCAAGCGGCTGGGGGCTGGGAAAAACTGTTTTTT,CASSQAAGGWEKLFF
TRBJ2-4,TRBV2,.,.,TGTGCCAGCAGTAAAAATCCAGGGGGGAGATCGGCCAAAAACATTCAGTACTTC,CASSKNPGGRSAKNIQYF
TRBJ1-2,TRBV4-3,.,.,TGCGCCAGCAGCCAAGAAAGGGGGGTGAGGGTGAGACACTATGGCTACACCTTC,CASSQERGVRVRHYGYTF
TRBJ2-7,TRBV5-6,TRBD2,.,TGTGCCAGCAGCTTGGAACTCTGGACTAGCGGGATCAGCGAGCAGTACTTC,CASSLELWTSGISEQYF